The present TCR beta chain was sequenced within a study of naive and memory T cell subsets. Findings and caveats of the study: In naive cells, over 90% of TCR sequences were seen only once.

From the second PCR step, alpha and beta chains were amplified apart. The beta constant-region primer was an equimolar mix of two oligonucleotides covering TRBC1 and TRBC2. Nested alpha and beta constant-region primers with the SP2 primer drove four PCR rounds on ligated cDNA. In TCRdb, the UMI-ligation and nested PCR reads were re-called with MiXCR into one record per CDR3 protein. The sample carries roughly 40,000 distinct CDR3 sequences, 13% recorded once. Germline-derived CDR1 and CDR2 are GTSNPN and SVGIG (reference sequence). The CDR3 sequence is 15 residues long. V lost 0 bases and J lost 0, with 11 bases in between. This clonotype occurred a few times. The antigen is unknown.

This TCR was recovered from a human donor in good health. The rearrangement joins TRBV30 to TRBJ1-1; D is ambiguous. The specimen sequenced was effector memory CD4+ T cells from blood. Subset indicated: effector memory, CD45RA- CD27-. The CDR3 loop reads CAWSVLLRMNTEAFF. CDR3 coding DNA: TGTGCCTGGAGTGTACTATTACGGATGAACACTGAAGCTTTCTTT.